The 17 T cell receptor beta chains presented below share a single source sample, sequenced in a study of radiation and T cells in renal cell carcinoma. TCRdb keeps only in-frame clones here, not all; method: immunoSEQ multiplex PCR. This table holds 20,000 to 25,000 clones, roughly 80% found once. Time point reported: baseline pretreatment blood. As to treatment: 15 Gy SBRT to primary tumor, nephrectomy 4 weeks later. The starting material was blood, obtained from a patient whose treatment included radiotherapy and nephrectomy. The source of these receptors is a man aged 60 to 75 with renal cell carcinoma.

The rearrangement joins TRBV2 to TRBJ2-1; TRBD1 agrees at 9 bases. Looked up from germline, CDR1 is SNHLY and CDR2 is FYNNEI. With V trimmed by 7 bases and J by 9 bases, 10 bases remained unmatched. The CDR3 consists of 14 residues. The CDR3 sequence is CASKRTGGEGEQFF. The CDR3 DNA reads TGTGCCAGCAAGAGAACAGGGGGCGAGGGTGAGCAGTTCTTC.

By sample fraction, this clone is hyperexpanded (1% or more). This chain joins TRBV29-1 and TRBJ2-7; 9 positions match TRBD1. The CDR3 length is 13 residues. With V trimmed by 4 bases and J by 3 bases, 4 bases remained unmatched. CDR1 SQVTM and CDR2 ANQGSEA come from the germline V gene. CDR3 sequence reads: CSVAEDRGYEQYF. DNA of the CDR3: TGCAGCGTTGCAGAGGACAGGGGCTACGAGCAGTACTTC.

The chain uses TRBV7-2 and TRBJ2-6; the D is unclear. From germline, CDR1 is SGHTA and CDR2 FQGNSA. The CDR3 sequence is 14 residues long. Trimming cost V 3 bases and J 3 bases, with 6 bases left between them. The CDR3 reads CASSFGVGANVLTF. In nucleotides, the CDR3 is TGTGCCAGCAGCTTTGGGGTTGGGGCCAACGTCCTGACTTTC.

V and J are TRBV2 and TRBJ2-1; 9 bases are a match to TRBD1. The CDR3 extends over 13 amino acids. J was trimmed by 5 bases and V by 6 bases; bases with no gene match: 2. Looked up from germline, CDR1 is SNHLY and CDR2 is FYNNEI. CDR3: CASSRDRDNEQFF. CDR3 nucleotides: TGTGCCAGCAGCCGGGACAGGGACAATGAGCAGTTCTTC.

The rearrangement uses TRBV5-6 and TRBJ2-5, with D unresolved. CDR1 and CDR2 from the germline V gene are SGHDT and YYEEEE. This CDR3 has 13 amino acids. V lost 3 bases, J lost 4 bases, and 10 bases lay in between. The chain's CDR3 is CASSSLSGETQYF. CDR3 DNA sequence: TGTGCCAGCAGCTCCTTGTCAGGAGAGACCCAGTACTTC.

This chain links TRBV19 with TRBJ2-1, with 10 bases identical to TRBD2. The CDR3 extends over 19 amino acids. V trimming: 3 bases; J trimming: 3 bases; junction bases outside the gene matches: 14. The V gene's germline CDR1 is LNHDA and CDR2 SQIVND (reference sequence). CDR3 sequence: CASSMGIWTSGLVYNEQFF. For the CDR3, the DNA is TGTGCCAGTAGTATGGGGATCTGGACTAGCGGACTCGTCTACAATGAGCAGTTCTTC.

The J gene is TRBJ1-2, the V gene TRBV19; D uncertain. Germline V CDR1 and CDR2: LNHDA, SQIVND (reference sequence). The ends were cut back, 1 base at V and 3 bases at J, with 6 bases in the middle. The length of the CDR3 is 13 residues. CDR3 protein: CASSIVTDYGYTF. The CDR3 region has the DNA TGTGCCAGTAGTATAGTCACAGACTATGGCTACACCTTC.

The chain joins TRBV2 to TRBJ1-4, with D possibly matching TRBD1 (6 bases). Germline V gene data show CDR1 as SNHLY and CDR2 as FYNNEI. There are 14 residues in the CDR3. V was trimmed by 7 bases and J by 8 bases, leaving 17 bases between them. This CDR3 reads CASTLAGADEKLFF. The CDR3 DNA reads as TGTGCCAGCACCCTAGCAGGGGCGGACGAAAAACTGTTTTTT.

The genes are TRBV19 and TRBJ1-1; the match to TRBD1 covers 7 bases. The junction had 7 bases not matched to a gene; V was cut back by 3 bases and J by 3 bases. This CDR3 has 15 amino acids. Germline loops: CDR1 LNHDA, CDR2 SQIVND (reference sequence). The CDR3 protein is CASSMPTGLDTEAFF. The CDR3 DNA is TGTGCCAGTAGTATGCCGACAGGGCTTGACACTGAAGCTTTCTTT.

The J gene is TRBJ2-3, the V gene TRBV7-9, with 7 bases aligning to TRBD2. Trimming took 5 bases from V and 1 from J; bases not matched to a gene: 6. Germline-derived CDR1 and CDR2 are SEHNR and FQNEAQ (reference sequence). The CDR3 is 15 residues long. The CDR3, as DNA: TGTGCCAGCAGCCCCGTTGCGGGAGGCACAGATACGCAGTATTTT. Protein: CASSPVAGGTDTQYF.

This chain uses TRBV19 with TRBJ2-7; D gene ambiguous. Germline V gene data show CDR1 as LNHDA and CDR2 as SQIVND (reference sequence). V lost 0 bases and J 2 bases, leaving 11 bases between the germline ends. The CDR3 runs 15 residues. This chain's CDR3 is CASSIDLGGPYEQYF. In nucleotides, the CDR3 is TGTGCCAGTAGTATAGATCTAGGCGGCCCCTACGAGCAGTACTTC.

This chain links TRBV7-2 with TRBJ2-2, with D uncertain. V lost 2 bases to trimming and J lost 9 bases, with 7 bases between them. Germline V gene lookup returns CDR1 SGHTA and CDR2 FQGNSA. The CDR3 is 12 amino acids. DNA for the CDR3: TGTGCCAGCAGCTTACAGTCCCGGGAGCTGTTTTTT. Its protein product is CASSLQSRELFF.

The chain joins TRBV6-5 to TRBJ1-4; 7 nucleotides agree with TRBD1. The CDR3 extends over 15 amino acids. Germline V gene sequence: CDR1 MNHEY, CDR2 SVGAGI. J was trimmed by 2 bases and V by 8 bases; bases with no gene match: 8. CDR3 nucleotides: TGTGCCAGCCGCAGGGGGGGAGCGACTAATGAAAAACTGTTTTTT. Its protein is CASRRGGATNEKLFF.

Here the CDR3 reads CASSSTPEETQYF. CDR3 DNA sequence: TGCGCCAGCAGCTCAACGCCCGAAGAGACCCAGTACTTC. V usage is TRBV5-1 and J usage is TRBJ2-5, with D unresolved. The CDR3 has 13 residues. The germline gives CDR1 SGHRS, CDR2 YFSETQ. V lost 3 bases, J lost 3 bases, and 9 bases lay in between.

The rearrangement links TRBV29-1 to TRBJ2-1; TRBD2 matches 11 bases. Germline lookup yields CDR1 SQVTM and CDR2 ANQGSEA. CDR3 size: 14 residues. Trimming at V came to 4 bases and at J to 5 bases, leaving 4 bases not matched to a gene. The CDR3 sequence: CSVGPSGRNNEQFF. The DNA of the CDR3 is TGCAGCGTTGGGCCTAGCGGGAGGAACAATGAGCAGTTCTTC.

V and J are TRBV19 and TRBJ2-3, with D uncertain. The length of the CDR3 is 14 residues. Germline CDR1 and CDR2: LNHDA and SQIVND (reference sequence). V gave up 6 bases and J gave up 0 bases, with 10 bases separating them. The CDR3 region has the DNA TGTGCCAGTAGAGTTAGGCGAAGCACAGATACGCAGTATTTT. This gives the protein CASRVRRSTDTQYF.

This rearrangement joins TRBV14 to TRBJ2-2; D may be TRBD1 or TRBD2 (5 bases each). Germline V gene data show CDR1 as SGHDN and CDR2 as FVKESK. The length of the CDR3 is 16 residues. Trimming took off 0 bases at V and 7 bases at J, with 15 bases between the two ends. In DNA form, the CDR3 reads TGTGCCAGCAGCCAAGATACTGGGACGGAGTACGGGGAGCTGTTTTTT. Amino acid sequence: CASSQDTGTEYGELFF.